What follows are 9 T cell receptor beta chains derived from one specimen sequenced in a study of T cells in Graves' hyperthyroidism and ophthalmopathy. Amplified TCR beta CDR3 regions derived from RNA transcripts. Using the HTBI primer set, a first-round RT-PCR was run on the TCR CDR3. Each CDR3 protein is one row after TCRdb ran MiXCR on the multiplex PCR reads. The data contain around 570,000 distinct CDR3 sequences, 15% to 20% of them singletons. What was sequenced was blood. All receptors derive from a man aged 35 to 55 with Graves' ophthalmopathy.

V and J are TRBV14 and TRBJ2-2, with D unclear. The germline CDR1 and CDR2 sequences are SGHDN and FVKESK. The CDR3 is 18 residues long. The V and J ends lost 0 bases and 4 bases respectively, with 18 bases between them. The CDR3 protein is CASSQDFEGFSTTGELFF. DNA of the CDR3: TGTGCCAGCAGCCAAGATTTTGAAGGGTTCTCTACCACCGGGGAGCTGTTTTTT.

CDR3 region: CATSRGPTGREKLFF. The CDR3 nucleotides read TGTGCCACCAGCAGAGGCCCGACAGGGCGTGAAAAACTGTTTTTT. The rearrangement joins TRBV15 to TRBJ1-4, with TRBD1 matching 7 bases. V shed 1 base, J shed 7 bases, and the junction held 6 bases outside the gene matches. This CDR3 is 15 amino acids long. Germline CDR1 is LNHNV and CDR2 is YYDKDF (reference sequence).

The chain is built from TRBV3-1 and TRBJ2-1; TRBD2 aligns across 15 bases. Germline CDR1 LGHDT, CDR2 YNNKEL (reference sequence). V was clipped by 3 bases and J by 7 bases; unmatched bases: 7. This CDR3 is 17 amino acids long. CDR3 in DNA: TGTGCCAGCAGCCAGGTGACCGGGACTAGCGGGAGGAATGAGCAGTTCTTC. Translation gives CASSQVTGTSGRNEQFF.

The V call is TRBV4-1, the J call TRBJ2-3; D is tentatively TRBD1 or TRBD2 (7 bases each). In germline, CDR1 is MGHRA, CDR2 YSYEKL. Trimming cost V 3 bases and J 5 bases, with 15 bases left between them. The CDR3 length is 15 residues. The CDR3 protein is CASSHTAGGGDTQYF. Written as DNA, the CDR3 is TGCGCCAGCAGCCATACCGCAGGGGGGGGAGATACGCAGTATTTT.

This clonotype has at least ten counts. The chain links TRBV30 to TRBJ2-1; D uncertain. CDR1 and CDR2 (germline): GTSNPN, SVGIG (reference sequence). Deletions cut 2 bases from V and 2 bases from J, with 10 bases between. The CDR3 totals 14 residues. The CDR3: CAWSPKRPYNEQFF. The CDR3 DNA is TGTGCCTGGAGTCCAAAGCGACCCTACAATGAGCAGTTCTTC.

This clonotype occurred a few times. This chain uses TRBV20-1 with TRBJ2-7, with no clear D. V lost 0 bases and J lost 0, with 9 bases in between. The germline gives CDR1 DFQATT, CDR2 SNEGSKA (reference sequence). This CDR3 has 14 amino acids. The chain's CDR3 is CSARDWLGSYEQYF. CDR3 DNA: TGCAGTGCTAGAGATTGGCTAGGCTCCTACGAGCAGTACTTC.

This clonotype was counted a few times. The chain couples TRBV6-1 to TRBJ2-1, with 12 bases identical to TRBD1. Trimming at V came to 6 bases and at J to 8 bases, leaving 11 bases not matched to a gene. The CDR3 totals 16 residues. Germline V gene data show CDR1 as MNHNS and CDR2 as SASEGT. In DNA, the CDR3 is TGTGCCAGCAGAGTCGCCGGGACAGGGGGCGGGGATGAGCAGTTCTTC. Translating gives CASRVAGTGGGDEQFF.

This clonotype occurred a few times. The chain employs TRBV18 and TRBJ2-1, with 11 bases aligning to TRBD1. Germline V gives CDR1 KGHSH, CDR2 LQKENI. The J segment lost 1 base and the V segment lost 3 bases, leaving 5 bases of the junction unmatched. The CDR3 extends over 17 amino acids. The CDR3 reads CASSPPGQGVSYNEQFF. CDR3 DNA: TGTGCCAGCTCACCGCCGGGACAGGGGGTATCCTACAATGAGCAGTTCTTC.

This clonotype was recorded a few times. The chain is built from TRBV12-3 or TRBV12-4 and TRBJ2-3; TRBD2 matches at 7 bases. With V trimmed by 6 bases and J by 6 bases, 12 bases remained unmatched. This CDR3 comprises 15 residues. The CDR3 is CASSLSGTTLDTQYF. The CDR3 nucleotides are TGTGCCAGCAGCCTATCCGGGACTACTTTGGATACGCAGTATTTT.